This T cell receptor beta chain was sequenced in a study of chemoradiotherapy in HPV16-positive cancers. Overall study: A couple of HPV16-positive patients' cells yielded candidate HPV-specific clones and common motifs.

This CDR3 has 17 amino acids. V lost 0 bases to trimming and J lost 3 bases; unmatched junction nucleotides: 6. Looked up from germline, CDR1 is LGHNA and CDR2 is YSLEER. The assay was immunoSEQ multiplex PCR, and TCRdb's table has in-frame clones only and misses some. The table has about 12,000 clones, 86% seen once. The clonotype originates from a human donor with HPV-associated anogenital cancer. V and J are TRBV4-3 and TRBJ1-4; TRBD1 matches at 8 bases. The material was blood, obtained from a patient who underwent chemoradiotherapy. CDR3 nucleotides: TGCGCCAGCAGCCAAGAAGCAGGGGGCTTGGCTAATGAAAAACTGTTTTTT. This sequence encodes CASSQEAGGLANEKLFF.